This T cell receptor (beta chain) emerged from a study of cytomegalovirus exposure and HLA in healthy donors. Study observations and caveats: Generally TCR sequences proved uncommon, though certain public TCRs appeared in numerous donors.

Note on this clone: The target antigen is unknown.

Generated by immunoSEQ multiplex PCR, the TCRdb table keeps only in-frame clones and is missing some. Of about 140,000 clones in the sample, more than 75% were seen once. This CDR3 spans 15 amino acids. The ends lost 2 bases at V and 2 bases at J; junction bases unmatched: 4. The germline gives CDR1 LGHNA, CDR2 YNFKEQ. This TCR was recovered from a man younger than 30 in good health and CMV-seropositive. The rearrangement uses TRBV4-2 and TRBJ2-7, with 9 bases aligning to TRBD2. The sequenced sample consisted of PBMCs. The CDR3 sequence is CASSQPSGMTYEQYF. DNA for the CDR3: TGTGCCAGCAGCCAACCTAGCGGGATGACCTACGAGCAGTACTTC.